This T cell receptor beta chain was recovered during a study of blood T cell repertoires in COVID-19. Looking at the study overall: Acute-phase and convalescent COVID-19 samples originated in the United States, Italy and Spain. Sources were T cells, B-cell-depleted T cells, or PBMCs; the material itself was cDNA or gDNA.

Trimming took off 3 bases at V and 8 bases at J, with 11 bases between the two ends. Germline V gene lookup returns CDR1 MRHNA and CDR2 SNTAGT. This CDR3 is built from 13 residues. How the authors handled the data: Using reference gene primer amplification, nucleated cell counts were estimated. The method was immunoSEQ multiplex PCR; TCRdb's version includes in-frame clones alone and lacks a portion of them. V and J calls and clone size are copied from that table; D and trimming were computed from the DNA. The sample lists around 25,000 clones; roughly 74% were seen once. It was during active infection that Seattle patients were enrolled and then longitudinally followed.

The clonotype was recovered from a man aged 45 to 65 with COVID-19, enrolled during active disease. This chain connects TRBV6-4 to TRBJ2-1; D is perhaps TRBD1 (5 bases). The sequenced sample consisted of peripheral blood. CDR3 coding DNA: TGTGCCAGCAGTGAATCAGGGTTCCATGAGCAGTTCTTC. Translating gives CASSESGFHEQFF.